A single count supports the clone carrying this T cell receptor beta chain. This sample was taken from a study of blood T cell repertoires in COVID-19. Germline V lookup: CDR1 GTSNPN, CDR2 SVGIG (reference sequence). The CDR3 has 14 residues. V shed 0 bases, J shed 8 bases, and the junction held 1 base outside the gene matches. In the original analysis: Nucleated cell counts were estimated from reference gene primer amplification. Some clones are missing from TCRdb's copy, which holds only in-frame ones; the method was immunoSEQ multiplex PCR. That table gives V, J and clone size, and the DNA gave D and trimming. Found here are about 320,000 clones, 85% of them singletons; the top ten hold under 2%.

This clonotype originated in a woman in her 30s who had been exposed to COVID-19. Sequencing was carried out using PBMCs or T cells enriched from blood (not recorded which). The chain recombines TRBV30 with TRBJ1-6; TRBD1 agrees at 10 bases. The CDR3 bases are TGTGCCTGGAGTGTAGGGACAGGGGATTCACCCCTCCACTTT. Amino acid sequence: CAWSVGTGDSPLHF.